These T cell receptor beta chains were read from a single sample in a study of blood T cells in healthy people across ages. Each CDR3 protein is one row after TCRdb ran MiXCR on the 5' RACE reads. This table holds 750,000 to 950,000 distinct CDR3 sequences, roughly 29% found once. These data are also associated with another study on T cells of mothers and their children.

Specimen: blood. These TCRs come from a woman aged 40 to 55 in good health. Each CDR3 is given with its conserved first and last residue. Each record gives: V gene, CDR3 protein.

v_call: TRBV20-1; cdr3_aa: CSALPRQGQETQYF
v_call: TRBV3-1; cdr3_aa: CASSHHRTGYEQYF
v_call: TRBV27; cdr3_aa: CASSLSTSGGAINKQFF
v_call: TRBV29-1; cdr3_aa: CSVRTSGGARETQYF
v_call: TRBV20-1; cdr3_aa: CSATSRGVSTDTQYF
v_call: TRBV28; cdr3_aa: CASSAPGQDYEQYF
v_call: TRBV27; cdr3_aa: CASSYRTGRLGTEAFF
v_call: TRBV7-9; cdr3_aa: CASSLGMGQVETQYF
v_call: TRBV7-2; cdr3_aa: CASSPRSGPSPLHF
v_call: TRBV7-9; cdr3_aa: CASSHRDSYKQYF
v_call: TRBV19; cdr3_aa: CASSPSPGTGYGANVLTF
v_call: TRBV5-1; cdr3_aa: CASRRVTSGHNEQYF
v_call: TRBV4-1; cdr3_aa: CASSQVLTDTQYF
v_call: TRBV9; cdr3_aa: CASSVMGQGVVETQYF
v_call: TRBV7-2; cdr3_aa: CASSLLGGGAVYEQYF
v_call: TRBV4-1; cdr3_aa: CASSPWTDTYNEQFF
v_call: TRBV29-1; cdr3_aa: CSVEKVAGANVLTF
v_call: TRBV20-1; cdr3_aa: CSASPGRYEQYF
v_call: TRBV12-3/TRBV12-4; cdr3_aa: CASSLATGWAFF
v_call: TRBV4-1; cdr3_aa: CASSQFGTGTSEQYF
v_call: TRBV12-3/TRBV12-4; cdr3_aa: CASSFFEGAFF
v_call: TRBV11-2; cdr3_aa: CASSLALAGGRGNEQFF
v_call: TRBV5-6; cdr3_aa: CASSHEGGQGGTYEQYF
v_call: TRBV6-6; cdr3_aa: CASSQPDTYRIYEQYF
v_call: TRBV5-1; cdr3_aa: CASSLTSQETQYF
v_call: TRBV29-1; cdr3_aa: CSVEDREDYEQYF
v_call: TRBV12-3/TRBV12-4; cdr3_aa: CASTPVADGYSEQFF
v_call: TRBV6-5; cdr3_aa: CASSRTSGGLNTYEQYF
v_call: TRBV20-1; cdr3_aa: CSARDPGLAGGEQFF
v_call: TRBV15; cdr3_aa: CATSRDATDGTQYF
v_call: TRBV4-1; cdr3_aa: CASSEAVSPWETQYF
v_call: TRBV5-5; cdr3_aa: CASIQDLYHETQYF
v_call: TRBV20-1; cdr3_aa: CSARVRDYSYNEQYF
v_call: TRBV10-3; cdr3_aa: CAISGNSGGPSTDTQYF
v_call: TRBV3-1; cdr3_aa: CASSHGQGSGYTF
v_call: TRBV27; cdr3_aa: CASSLYGMLNTEAFF
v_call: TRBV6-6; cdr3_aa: CASSYTGPREQYF
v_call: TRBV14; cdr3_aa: CASSVGTGFTYEQYF
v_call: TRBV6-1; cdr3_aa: CASSEAGTGRYEQYF
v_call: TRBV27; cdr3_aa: CASSLGTDSYEQYF
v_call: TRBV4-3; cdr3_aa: CASSQSQGGVGYTF
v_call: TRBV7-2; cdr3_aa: CASSFDGTPTDTQYF
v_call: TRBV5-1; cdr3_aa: CASSFPPGQGAGANVLTF
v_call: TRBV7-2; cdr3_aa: CASSALKTQYF
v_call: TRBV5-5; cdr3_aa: CASSLRLSSYEQYF
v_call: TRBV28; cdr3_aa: CASSLRPGRGTGTDTQYF
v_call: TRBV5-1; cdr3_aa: CASSLTGDSTEAFF
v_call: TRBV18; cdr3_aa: CASSPTWGQETQYF